This paragraph reports one TCR beta chain. These data are taken from a study of control samples from healthy donors and cancer patients. TCRdb keeps only in-frame clones here, not all; method: immunoSEQ multiplex PCR. The sample yields some 130,000 clones, about 95% seen once. The CDR3 totals 14 residues. CDR1 SEHNR and CDR2 FQNEAQ come from the germline V gene (reference sequence). Trimming removed 6 bases at V and 1 base at J, with 12 bases between. The chain joins TRBV7-9 to TRBJ1-1; perhaps TRBD1 as D (5 bases). This TCR was recovered from a man aged 30-40 years in good health. Sequences were obtained from blood. DNA of the CDR3: TGTGCCAGCAGACCGGGACCGAGGAACACTGAAGCTTTCTTT. The encoded protein is CASRPGPRNTEAFF.